The 26 T cell receptor beta chains in this list originate from one sample, sequenced in a study of radiation and T cells in renal cell carcinoma. Method: immunoSEQ multiplex PCR; TCRdb's copy keeps in-frame clones and lacks some. Altogether 150,000 or so clones are present, approximately 87% being singletons, with the ten largest covering under 30%. Time point specified: baseline pretreatment blood. The treatment: 15 Gy SBRT to primary tumor, nephrectomy 4 weeks later. The sequencing used blood, collected from a patient whose treatment included radiotherapy and nephrectomy. Every receptor here comes from a woman in her forties or fifties with renal cell carcinoma.

The chain is built from TRBV5-4 and TRBJ1-1; a weak D match, TRBD1 (5 bases). The V and J ends lost 7 bases and 4 bases respectively, with 17 bases between them. This CDR3 comprises 14 residues. Germline values: CDR1 SGHNT, CDR2 YYREEE (reference sequence). The CDR3 sequence is CASRSPLRGTEAFF. The CDR3 coding sequence is TGTGCCAGCCGCTCCCCCCTAAGGGGCACTGAAGCTTTCTTT.

This clone was observed a handful of times. CDR3 sequence: CASTPISTGEDGYTF. The CDR3 nucleotides read TGTGCCAGTACCCCAATATCCACAGGGGAGGATGGCTACACCTTC. The rearrangement uses TRBV19 and TRBJ1-2, with 7 bases lining up with TRBD1. Germline V gene lookup returns CDR1 LNHDA and CDR2 SQIVND (reference sequence). This CDR3 spans 15 amino acids. The J segment lost 6 bases and the V segment lost 7 bases, leaving 14 bases of the junction unmatched.

The chain links TRBV9 to TRBJ2-7; D is unresolved. Germline V gives CDR1 SGDLS, CDR2 YYNGEE. V was pared by 0 bases and J by 5 bases, with 15 bases between. The CDR3 runs to 15 residues. CDR3 loop: CASSVAPALPDEQYF. DNA of the CDR3: TGTGCCAGCAGCGTAGCCCCTGCCCTCCCCGACGAGCAGTACTTC.

The rearrangement links TRBV5-1 to TRBJ2-3; possible D gene TRBD1, 5 bases. Deletions cut 0 bases from V and 3 bases from J, with 8 bases between. This CDR3 region has 14 residues. CDR1 SGHRS and CDR2 YFSETQ come from the germline V gene. CDR3 DNA: TGCGCCAGCAGCTTGGGACAGATAACAGATACGCAGTATTTT. It translates to CASSLGQITDTQYF.

Comments on this clone: At the DNA level, this CDR3 is encoded by other sequences in the same sample as well. The CDR3 DNA is TGCGCCAGCAGCTTGGTCGGCGATACGCAGTATTTT. It is translated as CASSLVGDTQYF. The rearrangement links TRBV5-1 to TRBJ2-3; D unresolved. The V gene lost 0 bases and the J gene lost 6 bases, with 5 bases spanning the gap. The CDR3 covers 12 residues. Germline-derived CDR1 and CDR2 are SGHRS and YFSETQ.

The chain combines TRBV7-2 with TRBJ2-1; weak D call: TRBD1 (6 bases). V shed 5 bases and J shed 2 bases, with 10 bases lying between them. This CDR3 contains 14 residues. Germline values: CDR1 SGHTA, CDR2 FQGNSA. The CDR3 bases are TGTGCCAGCAGCACAGGGAGCACCTACAATGAGCAGTTCTTC. This sequence encodes CASSTGSTYNEQFF.

This sequence joins TRBV5-6 and TRBJ2-3, with TRBD2 matching 8 bases. The junction had 2 bases not matched to a gene; V was cut back by 3 bases and J by 2 bases. In germline, CDR1 is SGHDT, CDR2 YYEEEE. The CDR3 covers 14 residues. For the CDR3, the DNA is TGTGCCAGCAGCTCCGGACTAGCCACAGATACGCAGTATTTT. This codes for CASSSGLATDTQYF. The entire variable domain, with the rest obtained from reference TRBV5-6 and TRBJ2-3, is as follows: DAGVTQSPTHLIKTRGQQVTLRCSPKSGHDTVSWYQQALGQGPQFIFQYYEEEERQRGNFPDRFSGHQFPNYSSELNVNALLLGDSALYLCASSSGLATDTQYFGPGTRLTVL.

The V and J genes are TRBV5-6 and TRBJ2-7; 11 nucleotides match TRBD1. V lost 7 bases to trimming and J lost 3 bases; unmatched junction nucleotides: 3. There are 13 residues in the CDR3. Germline loops: CDR1 SGHDT, CDR2 YYEEEE. The chain's CDR3 is CASGQGAVYEQYF. CDR3 sequence (DNA): TGTGCCAGCGGACAGGGGGCGGTCTACGAGCAGTACTTC.

V is TRBV5-1 and J is TRBJ1-6; D ambiguous. The CDR3 is 14 amino acids. Germline V gene sequence: CDR1 SGHRS, CDR2 YFSETQ. Between the trimmed V and J ends, which lost 4 bases and 6 bases, there was a span of 11 bases. As DNA, the CDR3 is TGCGCCAGCAGCCCGCCGGACCTTAATTCACCCCTCCACTTT. Amino acids: CASSPPDLNSPLHF.

The V call is TRBV28, the J call TRBJ2-1, with 8 bases matching TRBD1. Losses at the gene ends were 2 bases for V and 3 bases for J; bases not matched to a gene: 9. This CDR3 has 17 amino acids. CDR1 is MDHEN and CDR2 is SYDVKM in the germline V gene. CDR3 DNA sequence: TGTGCCAGCAGTTTACCGACAGGGGTAGAGGACTACAATGAGCAGTTCTTC. Translation gives CASSLPTGVEDYNEQFF.

V gene TRBV28 combines with J gene TRBJ2-5; 8 nucleotides match TRBD1. Unmatched junction bases numbered 10, after V lost 5 bases and J lost 11 bases. The CDR3 spans 13 residues. CDR1 and CDR2 from the germline V gene are MDHEN and SYDVKM. Written as DNA, the CDR3 is TGTGCCAGCAGTCTCTCGGACAGGGCGAAGCAGTACTTC. It encodes CASSLSDRAKQYF.

The chain recombines TRBV5-1 with TRBJ1-1; D might be TRBD1 (6 bases). From germline, CDR1 is SGHRS and CDR2 YFSETQ. Trimming pared 0 bases from V and 1 base from J, leaving 10 bases between. CDR3 length equals 15 residues. The CDR3 coding sequence is TGCGCCAGCAGCTTGGGCAGGGGCGGGAACACTGAAGCTTTCTTT. Its translation: CASSLGRGGNTEAFF.

DNA of the CDR3: TGTGCCAGCAGCTTGGATGGGGAGGTCAACTATGGCTACACCTTC. Amino acids: CASSLDGEVNYGYTF. V gene TRBV5-4 combines with J gene TRBJ1-2; no clear D gene. The CDR3 runs to 15 residues. V lost 0 bases to trimming and J lost 2 bases, with 11 bases between them. Germline-derived CDR1 and CDR2 are SGHNT and YYREEE (reference sequence).

The V and J genes are TRBV15 and TRBJ2-7; 9 bases match TRBD1. The junction had 6 bases not matched to a gene; V was cut back by 6 bases and J by 3 bases. From germline, CDR1 is LNHNV and CDR2 YYDKDF (reference sequence). The CDR3 has 14 residues. This chain's CDR3 is CATRLRTGDYEQYF. The CDR3 DNA is TGTGCCACCAGACTCCGGACAGGGGACTACGAGCAGTACTTC. The whole variable domain, filled in from reference TRBV15 and TRBJ2-7, reads DAMVIQNPRYQVTQFGKPVTLSCSQTLNHNVMYWYQQKSSQAPKLLFHYYDKDFNNEADTPDNFQSRRPNTSFCFLDIRSPGLGDTAMYLCATRLRTGDYEQYFGPGTRLTVT.

CDR3 protein: CASSRDRERNTEAFF. The CDR3 bases are TGCGCCAGCAGCCGGGACAGGGAAAGGAACACTGAAGCTTTCTTT. The chain couples TRBV4-3 to TRBJ1-1; TRBD1 matches 9 bases. CDR3 length: 15 residues. The germline CDR1 and CDR2 sequences are LGHNA and YSLEER. J gave up 1 base and V 4 bases, and 4 bases lay outside the gene matches.

This clone has only one observation. This chain joins TRBV10-1 and TRBJ2-3, with 10 nucleotides matching TRBD1. The CDR3 loop spans 14 amino acids. Trimming at V came to 5 bases and at J to 3 bases, leaving 2 bases not matched to a gene. Germline V gene lookup returns CDR1 WNHNN and CDR2 SYGVQD (reference sequence). The DNA for the CDR3 is TGCGCCAGCAGTCGGACAGGGGGGACAGATACGCAGTATTTT. It encodes CASSRTGGTDTQYF.

CDR3 amino acids: CASSYGTGRETQYF. The CDR3 region has the DNA TGTGCCAGCAGTTACGGGACAGGGAGAGAGACCCAGTACTTC. The chain uses TRBV6-5 and TRBJ2-5, with 9 bases that match TRBD1. Trimming took 2 bases from V and 4 from J; bases not matched to a gene: 2. CDR3 length: 14 amino acids. CDR1 MNHEY and CDR2 SVGAGI come from the germline V gene.

This chain joins TRBV6-5 and TRBJ2-7; TRBD2 aligns across 10 bases. CDR1 and CDR2 (germline): MNHEY, SVGAGI. This CDR3 has 15 amino acids. V lost 5 bases to trimming and J lost 3 bases; unmatched junction nucleotides: 7. As DNA, the CDR3 is TGTGCCAGCAGTACCGGACTAGCGGACCACTACGAGCAGTACTTC. This sequence encodes CASSTGLADHYEQYF.

The CDR3, as DNA: TGCGCCAGCAGCTCGGACAGGGGCCCGTACGAGCAGTACTTC. Protein sequence: CASSSDRGPYEQYF. The chain uses TRBV5-1 and TRBJ2-7; TRBD1 agrees at 9 bases. CDR1 is SGHRS, CDR2 YFSETQ, per germline. This CDR3 is 14 amino acids long. Trimming cost V 3 bases and J 4 bases; bases outside gene matches: 5.

This rearrangement joins TRBV28 to TRBJ2-5; D is perhaps TRBD2 (5 bases). The germline V gene encodes CDR1 MDHEN and CDR2 SYDVKM. V was trimmed by 4 bases and J by 3 bases, leaving 15 bases between them. This CDR3 contains 15 residues. The CDR3 is CASSSRAAEEETQYF. For the CDR3, the DNA is TGTGCCAGCAGTTCCCGGGCCGCGGAGGAAGAGACCCAGTACTTC.

The J gene is TRBJ1-2, the V gene TRBV5-6; D perhaps matches TRBD1 (5 bases). Germline V gene data show CDR1 as SGHDT and CDR2 as YYEEEE. V gave up 6 bases and J gave up 4 bases, with 19 bases separating them. The CDR3 has 15 residues. The CDR3 sequence: CASTPRGADAYGYTF. In DNA form, the CDR3 reads TGTGCCAGCACCCCAAGGGGAGCTGACGCCTATGGCTACACCTTC.

The genes are TRBV29-1 and TRBJ2-5, with D unclear. The CDR3 sequence is 15 residues long. The germline V gene encodes CDR1 SQVTM and CDR2 ANQGSEA. Deletions cut 0 bases from V and 3 bases from J, with 14 bases between. The CDR3 here is CSVEDPILLEETQYF. The CDR3 coding sequence is TGCAGCGTTGAAGACCCGATCTTATTGGAAGAGACCCAGTACTTC.

The chain combines TRBV4-3 with TRBJ1-2, with TRBD1 identical over 9 bases. Per the germline V gene, CDR1 is LGHNA and CDR2 is YSLEER. The CDR3 spans 18 residues. Trimming removed 0 bases from V and 8 bases from J; junction bases left unmatched: 16. This CDR3 reads CASSQEMTGGSNRQGYTF. The CDR3 DNA is TGCGCCAGCAGCCAAGAAATGACAGGGGGGTCAAACAGGCAAGGCTACACCTTC.

This rearrangement joins TRBV2 to TRBJ2-3; D uncertain. This CDR3 comprises 12 residues. Deletions cut 5 bases from V and 6 bases from J, with 9 bases between. Germline-derived CDR1 and CDR2 are SNHLY and FYNNEI. CDR3 nucleotides: TGTGCCAGCAGTCCCCTTCGGGATACGCAGTATTTT. This translates into CASSPLRDTQYF.

This clone was recorded once. The chain combines TRBV6-6 with TRBJ1-6, with a weak D call TRBD1 (5 bases). This CDR3 is built from 15 residues. V lost 1 base, J lost 14 bases, and 18 bases lay in between. Germline lookup yields CDR1 MNHNY and CDR2 SVGAGI (reference sequence). CDR3 sequence reads: CASSYFGPGWGTLHF. The DNA of the CDR3 is TGTGCCAGCAGTTACTTTGGGCCAGGGTGGGGGACCCTCCACTTT.

The chain is built from TRBV19 and TRBJ1-3; D gene uncertain. V was pared by 2 bases and J by 3 bases, with 5 bases between. Germline-derived CDR1 and CDR2 are LNHDA and SQIVND (reference sequence). The CDR3 contains 13 residues. The CDR3 reads CASSISSGNTIYF. CDR3 nucleotides: TGTGCCAGTAGTATATCAAGTGGAAACACCATATATTTT.